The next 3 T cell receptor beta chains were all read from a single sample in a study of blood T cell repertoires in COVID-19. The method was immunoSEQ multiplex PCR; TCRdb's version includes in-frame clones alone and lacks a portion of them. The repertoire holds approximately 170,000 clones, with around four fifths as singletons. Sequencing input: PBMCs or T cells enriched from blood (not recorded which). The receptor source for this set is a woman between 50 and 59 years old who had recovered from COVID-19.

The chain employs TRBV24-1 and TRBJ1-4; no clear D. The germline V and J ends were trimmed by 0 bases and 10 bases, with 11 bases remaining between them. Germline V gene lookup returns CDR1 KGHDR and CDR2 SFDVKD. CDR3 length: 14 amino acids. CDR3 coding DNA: TGTGCCACCAGTGATTTGAATGGGGAGGGAAAACTGTTTTTT. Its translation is CATSDLNGEGKLFF.

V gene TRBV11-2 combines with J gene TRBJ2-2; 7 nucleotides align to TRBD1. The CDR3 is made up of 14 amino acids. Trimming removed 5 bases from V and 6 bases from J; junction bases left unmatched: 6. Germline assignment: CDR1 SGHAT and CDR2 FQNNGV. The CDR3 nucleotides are TGTGCCAGCAGCCGAGACAGGGACGCCGGGGAGCTGTTTTTT. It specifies CASSRDRDAGELFF.

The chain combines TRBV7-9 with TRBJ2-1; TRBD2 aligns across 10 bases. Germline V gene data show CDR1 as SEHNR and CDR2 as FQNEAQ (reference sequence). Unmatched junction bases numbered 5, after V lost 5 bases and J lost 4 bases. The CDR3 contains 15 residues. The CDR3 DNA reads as TGTGCCAGCAGCCTACTAGCGGGACAGTACAATGAGCAGTTCTTC. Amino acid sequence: CASSLLAGQYNEQFF.